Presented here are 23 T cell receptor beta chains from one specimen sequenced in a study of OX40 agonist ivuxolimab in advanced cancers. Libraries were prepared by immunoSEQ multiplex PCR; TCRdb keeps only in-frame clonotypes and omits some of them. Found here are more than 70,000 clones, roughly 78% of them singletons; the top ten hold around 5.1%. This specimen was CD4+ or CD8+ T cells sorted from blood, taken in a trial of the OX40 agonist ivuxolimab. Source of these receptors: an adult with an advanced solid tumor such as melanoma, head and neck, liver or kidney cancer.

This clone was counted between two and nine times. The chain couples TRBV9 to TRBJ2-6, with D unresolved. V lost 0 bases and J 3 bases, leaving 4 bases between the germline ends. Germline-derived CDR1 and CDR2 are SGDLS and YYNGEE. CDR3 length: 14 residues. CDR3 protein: CASSVVGGANVLTF. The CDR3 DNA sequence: TGTGCCAGCAGCGTAGTTGGTGGGGCCAACGTCCTGACTTTC.

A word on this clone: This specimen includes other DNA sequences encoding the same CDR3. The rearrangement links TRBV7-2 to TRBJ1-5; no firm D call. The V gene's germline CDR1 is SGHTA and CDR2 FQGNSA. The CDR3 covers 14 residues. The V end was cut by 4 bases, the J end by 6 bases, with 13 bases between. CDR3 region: CASSSVGGSQPQHF. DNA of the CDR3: TGTGCCAGCAGCTCCGTCGGTGGGTCTCAGCCCCAGCATTTT.

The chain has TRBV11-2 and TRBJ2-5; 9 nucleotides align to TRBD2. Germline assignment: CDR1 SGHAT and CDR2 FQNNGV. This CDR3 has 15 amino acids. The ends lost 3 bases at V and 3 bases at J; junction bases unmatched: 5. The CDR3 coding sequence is TGTGCCAGCAGCTTCTTTTTAGCGGGAGAAGAGACCCAGTACTTC. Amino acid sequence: CASSFFLAGEETQYF.

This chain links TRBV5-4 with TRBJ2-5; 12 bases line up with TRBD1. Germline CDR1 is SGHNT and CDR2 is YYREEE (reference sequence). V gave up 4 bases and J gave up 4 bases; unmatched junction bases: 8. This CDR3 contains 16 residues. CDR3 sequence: CASSTPGQGAGETQYF. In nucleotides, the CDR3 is TGTGCCAGCAGCACCCCGGGACAGGGGGCTGGAGAGACCCAGTACTTC.

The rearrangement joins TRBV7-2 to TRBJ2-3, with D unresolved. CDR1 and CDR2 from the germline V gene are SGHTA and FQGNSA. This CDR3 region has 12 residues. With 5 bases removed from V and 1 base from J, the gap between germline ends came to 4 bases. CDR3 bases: TGTGCCAGCAGCCCTCGCACAGATACGCAGTATTTT. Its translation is CASSPRTDTQYF.

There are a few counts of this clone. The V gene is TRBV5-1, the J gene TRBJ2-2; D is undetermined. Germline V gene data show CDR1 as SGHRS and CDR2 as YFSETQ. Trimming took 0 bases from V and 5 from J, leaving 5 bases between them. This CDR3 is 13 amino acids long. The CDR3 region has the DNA TGCGCCAGCAGCTTGGAGTTAACCGGGGAGCTGTTTTTT. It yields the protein CASSLELTGELFF.

CDR3 nucleotides: TGTGCCAGCAGTTACCCTACTAGTCGACAAGAGACCCAGTACTTC. As protein: CASSYPTSRQETQYF. This chain connects TRBV6-7 to TRBJ2-5; a possible D gene is TRBD2 (5 bases). TRBV6-7 is given ORF status, its function remaining uncertain. Trimming took off 2 bases at V and 2 bases at J, with 12 bases between the two ends. The CDR3 sequence is 15 residues long.

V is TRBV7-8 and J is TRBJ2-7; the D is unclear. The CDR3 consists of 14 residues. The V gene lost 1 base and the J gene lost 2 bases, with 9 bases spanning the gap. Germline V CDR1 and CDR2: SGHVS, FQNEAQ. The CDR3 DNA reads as TGTGCCAGCAGCTTAGATGGAACAACCTACGAGCAGTACTTC. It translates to CASSLDGTTYEQYF.

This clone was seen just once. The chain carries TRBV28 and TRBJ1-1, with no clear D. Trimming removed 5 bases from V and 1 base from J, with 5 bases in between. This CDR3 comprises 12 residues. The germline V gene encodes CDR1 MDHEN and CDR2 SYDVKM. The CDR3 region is CASSVRNTEAFF. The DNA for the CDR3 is TGTGCCAGCAGTGTCAGGAACACTGAAGCTTTCTTT.

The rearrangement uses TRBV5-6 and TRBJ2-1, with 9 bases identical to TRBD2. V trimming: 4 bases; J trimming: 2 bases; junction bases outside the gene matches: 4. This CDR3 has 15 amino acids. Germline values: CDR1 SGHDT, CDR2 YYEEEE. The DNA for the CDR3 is TGTGCCAGCAGCCGTAGCGGGGGAGCCTACAATGAGCAGTTCTTC. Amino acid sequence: CASSRSGGAYNEQFF.

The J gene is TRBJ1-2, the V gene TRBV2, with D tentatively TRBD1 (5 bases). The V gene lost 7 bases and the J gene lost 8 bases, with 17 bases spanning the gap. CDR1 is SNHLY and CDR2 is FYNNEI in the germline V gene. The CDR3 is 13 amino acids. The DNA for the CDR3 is TGTGCCAGCATTCCGACAGCATTCCGCGGCTACACCTTC. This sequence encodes CASIPTAFRGYTF. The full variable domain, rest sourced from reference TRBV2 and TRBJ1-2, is EPEVTQTPSHQVTQMGQEVILRCVPISNHLYFYWYRQILGQKVEFLVSFYNNEISEKSEIFDDQFSVERPDGSNFTLKIRSTKLEDSAMYFCASIPTAFRGYTFGSGTRLTVV.

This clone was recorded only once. CDR3 protein: CASSLGDYGYTF. The CDR3 nucleotides read TGTGCCAGCAGCTTAGGAGACTATGGCTACACCTTC. The rearrangement joins TRBV7-9 to TRBJ1-2; D gene uncertain. V lost 1 base, J lost 3 bases, and 3 bases lay in between. The length of the CDR3 is 12 residues. In germline, CDR1 is SEHNR, CDR2 FQNEAQ (reference sequence).

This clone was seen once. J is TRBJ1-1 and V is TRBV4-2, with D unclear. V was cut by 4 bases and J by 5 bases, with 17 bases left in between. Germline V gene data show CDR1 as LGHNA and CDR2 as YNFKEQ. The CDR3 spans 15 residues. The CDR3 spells CASSRQINYMTEAFF. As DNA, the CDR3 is TGTGCCAGCAGCCGACAAATAAATTACATGACTGAAGCTTTCTTT.

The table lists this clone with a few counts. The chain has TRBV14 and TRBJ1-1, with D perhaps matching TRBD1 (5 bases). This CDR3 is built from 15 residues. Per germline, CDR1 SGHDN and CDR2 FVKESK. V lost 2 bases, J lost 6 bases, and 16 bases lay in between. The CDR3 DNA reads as TGTGCCAGCAGCCAAACCGGGGGGTCGGCTGCTGAAGCTTTCTTT. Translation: CASSQTGGSAAEAFF.

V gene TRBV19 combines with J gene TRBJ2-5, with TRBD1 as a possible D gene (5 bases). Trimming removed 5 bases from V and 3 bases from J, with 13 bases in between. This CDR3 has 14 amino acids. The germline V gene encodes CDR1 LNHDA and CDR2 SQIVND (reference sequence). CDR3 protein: CASSPRQYKETQYF. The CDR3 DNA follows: TGTGCCAGTAGTCCTCGACAGTATAAAGAGACCCAGTACTTC.

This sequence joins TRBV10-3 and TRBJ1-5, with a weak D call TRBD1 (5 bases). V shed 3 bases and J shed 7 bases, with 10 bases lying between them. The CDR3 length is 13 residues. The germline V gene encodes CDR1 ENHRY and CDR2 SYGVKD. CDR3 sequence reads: CAISDREEQPQHF. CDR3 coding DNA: TGTGCCATCAGTGACAGGGAAGAGCAGCCCCAGCATTTT.

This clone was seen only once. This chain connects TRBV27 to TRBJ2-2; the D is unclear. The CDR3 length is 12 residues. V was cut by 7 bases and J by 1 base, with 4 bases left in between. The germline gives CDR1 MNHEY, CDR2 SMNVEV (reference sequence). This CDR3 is CASTGNTGELFF. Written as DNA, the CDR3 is TGTGCCAGCACGGGGAACACCGGGGAGCTGTTTTTT.

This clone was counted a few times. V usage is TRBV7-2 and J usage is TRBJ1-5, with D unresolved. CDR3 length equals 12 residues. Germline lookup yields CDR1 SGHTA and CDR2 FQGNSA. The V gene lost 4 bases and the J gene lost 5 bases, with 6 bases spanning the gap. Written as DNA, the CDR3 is TGTGCCAGCAGCTCGGAGGATCAGCCCCAGCATTTT. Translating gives CASSSEDQPQHF.

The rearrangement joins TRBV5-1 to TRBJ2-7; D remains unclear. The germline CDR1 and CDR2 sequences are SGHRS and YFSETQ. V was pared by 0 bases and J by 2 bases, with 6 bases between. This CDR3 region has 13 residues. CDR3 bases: TGCGCCAGCAGCTTGGAGGGTCCCTACGAGCAGTACTTC. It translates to CASSLEGPYEQYF. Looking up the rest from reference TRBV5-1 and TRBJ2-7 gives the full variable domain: KAGVTQTPRYLIKTRGQQVTLSCSPISGHRSVSWYQQTPGQGLQFLFEYFSETQRNKGNFPGRFSGRQFSNSRSEMNVSTLELGDSALYLCASSLEGPYEQYFGPGTRLTVT.

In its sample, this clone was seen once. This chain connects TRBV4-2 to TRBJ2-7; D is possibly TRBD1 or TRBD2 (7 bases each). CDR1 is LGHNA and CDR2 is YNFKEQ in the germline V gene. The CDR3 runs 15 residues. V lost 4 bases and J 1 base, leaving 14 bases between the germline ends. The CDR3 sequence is CASSPSGGASYEQYF. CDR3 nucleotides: TGTGCCAGCAGCCCATCAGGGGGGGCGTCCTACGAGCAGTACTTC.

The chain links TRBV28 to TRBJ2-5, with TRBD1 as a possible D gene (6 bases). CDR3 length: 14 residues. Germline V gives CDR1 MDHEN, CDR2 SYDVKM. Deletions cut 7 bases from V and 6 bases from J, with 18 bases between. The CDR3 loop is CASNPQGSIKTQYF. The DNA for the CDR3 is TGTGCCAGCAACCCACAGGGCTCTATTAAGACCCAGTACTTC. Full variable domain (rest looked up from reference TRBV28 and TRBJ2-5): DVKVTQSSRYLVKRTGEKVFLECVQDMDHENMFWYRQDPGLGLRLIYFSYDVKMKEKGDIPEGYSVSREKKERFSLILESASTNQTSMYLCASNPQGSIKTQYFGPGTRLLVL.

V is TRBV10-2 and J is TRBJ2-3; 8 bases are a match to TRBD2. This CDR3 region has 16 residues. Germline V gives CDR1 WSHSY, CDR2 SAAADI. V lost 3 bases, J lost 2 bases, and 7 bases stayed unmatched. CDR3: CASSDAVAGNTDTQYF. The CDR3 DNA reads TGCGCCAGCAGTGACGCGGTAGCGGGAAACACAGATACGCAGTATTTT.

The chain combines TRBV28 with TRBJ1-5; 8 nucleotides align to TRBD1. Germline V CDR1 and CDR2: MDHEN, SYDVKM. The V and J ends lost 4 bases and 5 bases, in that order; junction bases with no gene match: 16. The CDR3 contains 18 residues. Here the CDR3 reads CASSYRSSRTGNDQPQHF. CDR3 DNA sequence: TGTGCCAGCAGTTATCGGTCGTCTCGGACAGGGAATGATCAGCCCCAGCATTTT.